One sample yielded the 4 T cell receptor beta chains listed below, sequenced in a study of blood T cell repertoires in COVID-19. Clones were sequenced by immunoSEQ multiplex PCR, and TCRdb holds only the in-frame ones, with some missing. The data hold about 250,000 clones, with about 87% observed a single time. Sequenced material: peripheral blood. The source of these receptors is a woman in her 30s with COVID-19, enrolled during active disease.

V gene TRBV20-1 combines with J gene TRBJ2-5, with D perhaps TRBD1 (6 bases). Trimming left V 4 bases short and J 5 bases short, with 8 bases between. The CDR3 sequence is 11 residues long. Germline CDR1 is DFQATT and CDR2 is SNEGSKA (reference sequence). The CDR3 bases are TGCAGTGCTATAGGACAGGAGACCCAGTACTTC. It codes for CSAIGQETQYF.

This clone showed up just a few times. The genes are TRBV25-1 and TRBJ2-5, with TRBD2 as a possible D gene (5 bases). CDR3 length: 17 residues. From germline, CDR1 is MGHDK and CDR2 SYGVNS. The ends were cut back, 1 base at V and 1 base at J, with 16 bases in the middle. The CDR3 region has the DNA TGTGCCAGCAGTGAATGGGATTCACTAGTATCCCAAGAGACCCAGTACTTC. Protein sequence: CASSEWDSLVSQETQYF.

The rearrangement links TRBV4-3 to TRBJ2-2; 10 nucleotides align to TRBD2. With 3 bases clipped from V and 6 bases from J, the junction kept 10 bases outside the gene matches. The CDR3 is 17 amino acids. Looked up from germline, CDR1 is LGHNA and CDR2 is YSLEER. CDR3 sequence reads: CASSQISGGPGAGELFF. CDR3 nucleotides: TGCGCCAGCAGCCAGATTAGCGGGGGGCCGGGGGCCGGGGAGCTGTTTTTT.

The chain recombines TRBV4-2 with TRBJ2-5; 12 bases fit TRBD2. V lost 0 bases to trimming and J lost 7 bases; unmatched junction nucleotides: 9. Germline V gene data show CDR1 as LGHNA and CDR2 as YNFKEQ. The length of the CDR3 is 17 residues. The CDR3, as DNA: TGTGCCAGCAGCCAAGATTTTAGACTAGCGGGGGTCGGGACCCAGTACTTC. This sequence encodes CASSQDFRLAGVGTQYF.